This T cell receptor beta chain is drawn from a study of T cell responses to AZD1222 COVID-19 vaccine (dated by TCRdb to the early 2020s). For the wider study: TCR sequencing was performed for some 250 trial participants, of whom 207 were given two doses of AZD1222 and around 25 were given two doses of MenACWY control vaccine. Trial participants were enrolled by age into subgroups of 18-55, 56-69 and 70-plus years, and about 150, 27 and 61 TCR-sequenced participants, respectively, were included in these subgroups. Results the study describes overall, beyond this receptor: A significant rise in spike-specific TCR breadth and depth was observed after two AZD1222 doses relative to day 0 and relative to MenACWY recipients. Conclusions about previously exposed vaccinees are limited because only 6 or 7 AZD1222 recipients were SARS-CoV-2 seropositive at baseline. Vaccine-associated CD4 TCRs spanned the whole spike protein, with dominant responses in regions 160-218 and 743-854. In the small 56-69-year group, the increase in depth fell short of significance, most likely because of low power. No day 14 peak-response samples were available, so repertoires were characterized only after the peak T cell response. Nearly half of unique spike-specific TCRs reportedly recognized epitopes outside regions mutated in the B.1.351 and B.1.1.7 variants. Participants were mostly white British and included more females than males, and it was suggested by the authors that clonal diversity may have been underestimated.

Turning to this clone: Its binding antigen is unknown. The record has no base qualities; no much larger clone is one base away.

The CDR3 regions of human TCRbeta chains were subjected to immunosequencing. As for how the authors treated the data: Repertoire TCRs were checked for matches against a reference library of SARS-CoV-2-specific TCRs that had been generated using the MIRA antigen-specificity platform. Breadth was defined as the fraction of unique TCRs that were SARS-CoV-2-associated, and depth was defined as the fraction of total T cells that were SARS-CoV-2-associated. Using the MIRA data, each spike-specific TCR was assigned both to the spike region to which the TCR was reactive and to a CD4 or CD8 class. Log10-transformed breadth and depth values were compared by one-way ANOVA with Sidak's multiple comparisons tests. TCRdb provides this immuneACCESS table in a form limited to in-frame rearrangements. Some clones are lacking; in checked studies, under half of them reflect an unresolved V gene, and why the rest are absent is not known. The D gene and trimming were derived from the DNA, and the V and J assignments and clone size from that table. The sample includes about 140,000 clones, with about 92% observed a single time. Clones ranked in the top ten supply 1.5% to 2% of the sample.

The V end loses 3 bases and the J end loses 2 bases, and a stretch of 8 bases separates them. Including the terminal cysteine and phenylalanine, the CDR3 comprises 14 residues. The sequence is cut down to CDR3 DNA, 42 bases in frame from base 1. CDR1 and CDR2, looked up from the germline V gene, are SGHTA and FQGTGA. What the time point label conveys for this sample: about 28 days (+/-7) after the second vaccine dose. AZD1222 recipients whose second dose came at about 4 weeks and those whose second dose came at about 12 weeks were combined into one group, since spike-specific TCR depth and breadth did not differ between the two schedules. Samples from vaccinated people were obtained from the UK trials COV001 and COV002, which included a single-blind randomized controlled phase 2/3 trial of AZD1222 (ChAdOx1 nCoV-19) in healthy adults. For TCRbeta chain sequencing, PBMC samples from trial participants were taken at day 0 and at day 28 after the second dose.

This clonotype was sampled from an adult who received the AZD1222 COVID-19 vaccine. The sequencing here drew on peripheral blood, taken 28 days after the second AZD1222 dose. Recombination connected TRBV7-3 to TRBJ2-1; the D gene is not confidently resolved. CDR3 loop: CASSFGLPYNEQFF. The base sequence is TGTGCCAGCAGCTTCGGGTTACCCTACAATGAGCAGTTCTTC.